The text below deals with one TCR beta chain. Its specificity is not known. The data belong to a study of early stage breast cancer tumors. The repertoire was sequenced with immunoSEQ multiplex PCR; TCRdb's copy has only in-frame clones and lacks some. This table holds some 70,000 clones, 65% to 85% found once. The CDR3 runs to 14 residues. Germline V CDR1 and CDR2: LGHNA, YSLEER. V was shortened by 0 bases and J by 4 bases, with 7 bases between the two germline ends. General study results and limits: Tumors had approximately 2.5-fold higher T cell density and higher clonality than adjacent normal breast tissue.

The sample was blood. The chain joins TRBV4-3 to TRBJ1-3; no reliable D call. The receptor was derived from a person in their sixties with breast cancer. The CDR3 DNA follows: TGCGCCAGCAGCCAAGATACAGCCGGAAACACCATATATTTT. It translates to CASSQDTAGNTIYF.